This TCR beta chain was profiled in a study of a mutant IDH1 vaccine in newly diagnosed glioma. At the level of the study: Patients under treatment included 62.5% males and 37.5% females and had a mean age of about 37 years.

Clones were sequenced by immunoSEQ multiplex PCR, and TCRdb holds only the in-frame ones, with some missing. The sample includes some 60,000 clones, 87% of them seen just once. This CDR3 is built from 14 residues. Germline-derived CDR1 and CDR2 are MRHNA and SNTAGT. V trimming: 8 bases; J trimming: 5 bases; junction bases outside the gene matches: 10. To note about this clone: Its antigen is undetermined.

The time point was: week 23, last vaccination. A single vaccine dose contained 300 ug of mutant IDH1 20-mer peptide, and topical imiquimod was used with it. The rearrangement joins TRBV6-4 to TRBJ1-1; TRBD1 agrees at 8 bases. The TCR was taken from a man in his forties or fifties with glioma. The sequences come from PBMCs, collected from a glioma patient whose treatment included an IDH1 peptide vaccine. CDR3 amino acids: CASAQTGGKTEAFF. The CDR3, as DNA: TGTGCCAGCGCTCAAACAGGGGGTAAAACTGAAGCTTTCTTT.